This entry lists 19 T cell receptor beta chains sequenced from one sample in a study of cytomegalovirus exposure and HLA in healthy donors. Produced via immunoSEQ multiplex PCR; TCRdb's table is partial and in-frame only. The data contain 170,000 or so clones, about 80% of them seen just once; the ten biggest clones take up 2.5% to 3%. Source material: PBMCs. Every receptor here comes from a woman aged 18 to 35 in good health and CMV-seropositive.

The chain carries TRBV7-9 and TRBJ1-1, with TRBD1 matching 9 bases. Unmatched junction bases numbered 6, after V lost 4 bases and J lost 9 bases. CDR1 and CDR2 from the germline V gene are SEHNR and FQNEAQ (reference sequence). This CDR3 has 13 residues. The CDR3 is CASSSPGQGKAFF. CDR3 DNA sequence: TGTGCCAGCAGCTCACCGGGACAGGGTAAAGCTTTCTTT.

The V gene is TRBV18, the J gene TRBJ2-3; TRBD2 aligns across 11 bases. Trimming removed 6 bases from V and 2 bases from J; junction bases left unmatched: 10. The CDR3 is made up of 17 amino acids. Germline CDR1 KGHSH, CDR2 LQKENI. CDR3 DNA sequence: TGTGCCAGCTCGGTCCTAGCGGGGGGAGCCTTCACAGATACGCAGTATTTT. Amino acid sequence: CASSVLAGGAFTDTQYF. The full variable domain, completed using reference TRBV18 and TRBJ2-3, is NAGVMQNPRHLVRRRGQEARLRCSPMKGHSHVYWYRQLPEEGLKFMVYLQKENIIDESGMPKERFSAEFPKEGPSILRIQQVVRGDSAAYFCASSVLAGGAFTDTQYFGPGTRLTVL.

This clone was counted a single time. J is TRBJ1-5 and V is TRBV6-1; a possible D gene is TRBD1 (6 bases). V dropped 1 base and J dropped 4 bases, with 8 bases sitting between them. The germline V gene has CDR1 MNHNS and CDR2 SASEGT. The CDR3 is 14 residues long. CDR3 region: CASSEGDRNQPQHF. In DNA, the CDR3 is TGTGCCAGCAGTGAAGGAGACAGGAATCAGCCCCAGCATTTT.

CDR3 nucleotides: TGTGCCAGCTCACCTGGGACAGGGACAACCTACGAGCAGTACTTC. As protein: CASSPGTGTTYEQYF. J is TRBJ2-7 and V is TRBV18, with TRBD1 matching 9 bases. CDR1 is KGHSH, CDR2 LQKENI, per germline. V gave up 3 bases and J gave up 2 bases; unmatched junction bases: 5. The CDR3 has 15 residues.

The chain couples TRBV5-6 to TRBJ2-1; possible D gene TRBD2, 5 bases. This CDR3 is built from 13 residues. V was clipped by 1 base and J by 8 bases, with 10 bases between them. Germline V CDR1 and CDR2: SGHDT, YYEEEE. CDR3 coding DNA: TGTGCCAGCAGCTTGTTGGTGAGGGATGAGCAGTTCTTC. Residues: CASSLLVRDEQFF.

The rearrangement joins TRBV2 to TRBJ2-7, with 7 bases aligning to TRBD1. The V segment lost 5 bases and the J segment 5 bases; nucleotides outside the gene matches: 3. The CDR3 sequence is 12 residues long. CDR1 and CDR2 from the germline V gene are SNHLY and FYNNEI. The CDR3 reads CASSPGQHEQYF. The DNA of the CDR3 is TGTGCCAGCAGTCCGGGACAGCACGAGCAGTACTTC.

The V and J genes are TRBV4-2 and TRBJ2-7; TRBD1 aligns across 7 bases. CDR3 size: 14 residues. Trimming removed 2 bases from V and 2 bases from J; junction bases left unmatched: 3. Germline assignment: CDR1 LGHNA and CDR2 YNFKEQ. DNA of the CDR3: TGTGCCAGCAGCCAACTTACAGGGGCCTACGAGCAGTACTTC. Translated: CASSQLTGAYEQYF.

This chain uses TRBV15 with TRBJ2-1; D unresolved. Trimming left V 0 bases short and J 1 base short, with 10 bases between. Germline V lookup: CDR1 LNHNV, CDR2 YYDKDF (reference sequence). The CDR3 spans 16 residues. DNA of the CDR3: TGTGCCACCAGCAGAGACAGGCTGATGTCCTACAATGAGCAGTTCTTC. It codes for CATSRDRLMSYNEQFF.

The table lists this clone with a few counts. Distinct nucleotide sequences in the sample also encode this CDR3. The chain carries TRBV28 and TRBJ1-2; perhaps TRBD1 as D (5 bases). The ends were cut back, 5 bases at V and 3 bases at J, with 7 bases in the middle. Germline V gene sequence: CDR1 MDHEN, CDR2 SYDVKM. The length of the CDR3 is 12 residues. The CDR3 loop is CASSRGDYGYTF. CDR3 nucleotide sequence: TGTGCCAGCAGTAGGGGTGACTATGGCTACACCTTC.

V is TRBV15 and J is TRBJ1-5; 7 bases agree with TRBD1. Germline V gives CDR1 LNHNV, CDR2 YYDKDF (reference sequence). The CDR3 has 15 residues. V was pared by 6 bases and J by 6 bases, with 11 bases of the junction left unmatched. CDR3 in DNA: TGTGCCACCAGGAACGGGGGGGACAGAGCTCAGCCCCAGCATTTT. Translation: CATRNGGDRAQPQHF.

The gene calls are TRBV6-5 and TRBJ2-2, with 7 bases identical to TRBD1. The CDR3 is made up of 13 amino acids. V lost 11 bases to trimming and J lost 1 base; unmatched junction nucleotides: 4. CDR1 and CDR2 from the germline V gene are MNHEY and SVGAGI. The CDR3 DNA is TGTGCCGGTAACAGGGGGAACACCGGGGAGCTGTTTTTT. Translated, it gives CAGNRGNTGELFF.

V gene TRBV28 combines with J gene TRBJ1-5, with 8 bases that match TRBD1. Germline CDR1 MDHEN, CDR2 SYDVKM. V was clipped by 6 bases and J by 0 bases; unmatched bases: 4. The CDR3 is 15 amino acids. CDR3 loop: CASRHDRGSNQPQHF. DNA of the CDR3: TGTGCCAGCAGGCACGACAGGGGTAGCAATCAGCCCCAGCATTTT.

The rearrangement joins TRBV7-3 to TRBJ2-5; D not certain. This CDR3 region has 13 residues. Germline V gene data show CDR1 as SGHTA and CDR2 as FQGTGA. Trimming removed 1 base from V and 5 bases from J, with 8 bases in between. CDR3 in DNA: TGTGCCAGCAGCTTAATAGCTGGGGAGACCCAGTACTTC. It yields the protein CASSLIAGETQYF.

The chain has TRBV9 and TRBJ2-2; the D gene is possibly TRBD1 (6 bases). CDR1 and CDR2 (germline): SGDLS, YYNGEE. V lost 0 bases to trimming and J lost 6 bases, with 12 bases between them. The CDR3 is 15 amino acids. In nucleotides, the CDR3 is TGTGCCAGCAGCGTAGGGGCAGGGGTTGCCGGGGAGCTGTTTTTT. Its protein product is CASSVGAGVAGELFF.

This clone has just one count. CDR3 DNA sequence: TGCGCCAGCAGCCCCGGGGGACTAGCGGGGCAAGAGACCCAGTACTTC. This sequence encodes CASSPGGLAGQETQYF. The V gene is TRBV5-1, the J gene TRBJ2-5, with 13 nucleotides matching TRBD2. The CDR3 has 16 amino acids. The V and J ends lost 4 bases and 2 bases, in that order; junction bases with no gene match: 5. Germline V gives CDR1 SGHRS, CDR2 YFSETQ.

The V and J genes are TRBV6-1 and TRBJ1-5; TRBD1 matches 7 bases. The germline V gene encodes CDR1 MNHNS and CDR2 SASEGT. With V trimmed by 8 bases and J by 3 bases, 4 bases remained unmatched. The CDR3 totals 13 residues. The CDR3 DNA sequence: TGTGCCAGCCGGGACAGACTCAATCAGCCCCAGCATTTT. Its translation: CASRDRLNQPQHF.

This clone was observed at least ten times. J is TRBJ2-5 and V is TRBV5-1; TRBD1 matches 8 bases. CDR3 length equals 15 residues. Germline CDR1 reads SGHRS; CDR2 reads YFSETQ. V shed 5 bases and J 5 bases; nucleotides not matched to a gene: 11. In DNA, the CDR3 is TGCGCCAGCAGTCCCTCCCAGGGGGCAGGGGAGACCCAGTACTTC. Translating gives CASSPSQGAGETQYF.

The chain carries TRBV5-1 and TRBJ1-6, with D possibly being TRBD1 (6 bases). The V end was cut by 3 bases, the J end by 9 bases, with 19 bases between. Germline CDR1 and CDR2: SGHRS and YFSETQ. This CDR3 is 16 amino acids long. The CDR3 reads CASSSGNGQQASPLHF. DNA for the CDR3: TGCGCCAGCAGCTCGGGCAACGGACAGCAAGCTTCACCCCTCCACTTT.

This clone was counted ten times or more. J is TRBJ2-7 and V is TRBV5-1, with 8 bases identical to TRBD2. V lost 4 bases, J lost 6 bases, and 9 bases stayed unmatched. Germline V gene sequence: CDR1 SGHRS, CDR2 YFSETQ. The CDR3 consists of 14 residues. CDR3 nucleotides: TGCGCCAGCAGCCCACGGGGGGGCGAGGGCGAGCAGTACTTC. It yields the protein CASSPRGGEGEQYF.